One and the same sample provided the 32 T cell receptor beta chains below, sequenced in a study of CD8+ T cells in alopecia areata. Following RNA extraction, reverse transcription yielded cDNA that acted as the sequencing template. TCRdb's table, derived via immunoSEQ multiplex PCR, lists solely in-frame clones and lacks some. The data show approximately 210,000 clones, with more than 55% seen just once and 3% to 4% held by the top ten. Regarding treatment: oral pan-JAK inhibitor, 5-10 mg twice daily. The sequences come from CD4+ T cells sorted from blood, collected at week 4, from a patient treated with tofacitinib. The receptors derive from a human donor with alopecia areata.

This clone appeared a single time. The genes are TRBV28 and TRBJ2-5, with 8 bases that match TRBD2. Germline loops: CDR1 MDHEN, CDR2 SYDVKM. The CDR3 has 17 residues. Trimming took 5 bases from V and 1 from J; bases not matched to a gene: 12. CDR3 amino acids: CASSPGLVLAAQETQYF. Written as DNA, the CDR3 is TGTGCCAGCAGTCCTGGACTAGTACTAGCGGCCCAAGAGACCCAGTACTTC.

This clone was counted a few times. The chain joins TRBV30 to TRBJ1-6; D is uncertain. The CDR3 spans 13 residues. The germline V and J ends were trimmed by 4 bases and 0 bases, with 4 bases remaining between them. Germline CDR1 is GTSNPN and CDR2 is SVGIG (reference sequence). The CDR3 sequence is CAWTYSYNSPLHF. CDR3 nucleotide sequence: TGTGCCTGGACCTACTCCTATAATTCACCCCTCCACTTT.

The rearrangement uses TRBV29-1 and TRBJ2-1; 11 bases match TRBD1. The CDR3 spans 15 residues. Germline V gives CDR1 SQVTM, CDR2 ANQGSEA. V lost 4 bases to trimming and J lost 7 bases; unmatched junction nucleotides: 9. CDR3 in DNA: TGCAGCGTTGTTAACCCGGGACAGGGGGGGAATGAGCAGTTCTTC. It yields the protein CSVVNPGQGGNEQFF.

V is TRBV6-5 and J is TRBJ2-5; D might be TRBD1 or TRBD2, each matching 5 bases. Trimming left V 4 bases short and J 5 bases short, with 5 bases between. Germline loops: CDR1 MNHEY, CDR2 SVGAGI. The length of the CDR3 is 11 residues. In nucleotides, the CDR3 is TGTGCCAGCAGTTGGGGGGAGACCCAGTACTTC. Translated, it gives CASSWGETQYF.

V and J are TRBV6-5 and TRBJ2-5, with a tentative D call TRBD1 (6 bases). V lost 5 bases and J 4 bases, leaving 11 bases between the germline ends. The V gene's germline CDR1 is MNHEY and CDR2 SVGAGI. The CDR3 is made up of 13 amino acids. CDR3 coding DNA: TGTGCCAGCAGTCTCCTCAGGGGAGAGACCCAGTACTTC. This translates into CASSLLRGETQYF.

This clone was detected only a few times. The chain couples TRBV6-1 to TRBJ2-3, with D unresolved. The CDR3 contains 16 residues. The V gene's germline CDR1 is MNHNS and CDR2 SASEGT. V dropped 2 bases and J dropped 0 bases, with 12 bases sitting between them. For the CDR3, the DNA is TGTGCCAGCAGTGAAACGGGCGGAACTAGCACAGATACGCAGTATTTT. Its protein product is CASSETGGTSTDTQYF.

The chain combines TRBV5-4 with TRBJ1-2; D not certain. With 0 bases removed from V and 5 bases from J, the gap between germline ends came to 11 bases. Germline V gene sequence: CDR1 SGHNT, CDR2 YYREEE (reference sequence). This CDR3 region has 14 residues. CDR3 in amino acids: CASSLEGGRYGYTF. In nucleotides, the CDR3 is TGTGCCAGCAGCTTGGAGGGTGGAAGGTATGGCTACACCTTC.

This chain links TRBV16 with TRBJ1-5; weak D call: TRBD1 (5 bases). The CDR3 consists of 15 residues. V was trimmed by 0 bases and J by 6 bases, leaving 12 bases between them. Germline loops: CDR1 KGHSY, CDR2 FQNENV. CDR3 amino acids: CASSQSGQGGQPQHF. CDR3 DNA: TGTGCCAGCAGCCAATCTGGCCAGGGCGGTCAGCCCCAGCATTTT.

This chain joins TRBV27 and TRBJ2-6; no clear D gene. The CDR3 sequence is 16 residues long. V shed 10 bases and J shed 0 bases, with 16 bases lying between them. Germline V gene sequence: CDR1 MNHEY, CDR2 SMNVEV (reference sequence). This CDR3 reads CATLGHQRSGANVLTF. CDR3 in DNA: TGTGCCACCCTGGGCCACCAACGCTCTGGGGCCAACGTCCTGACTTTC. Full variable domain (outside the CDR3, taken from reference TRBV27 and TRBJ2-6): EAQVTQNPRYLITVTGKKLTVTCSQNMNHEYMSWYRQDPGLGLRQIYYSMNVEVTDKGDVPEGYKVSRKEKRNFPLILESPSPNQTSLYFCATLGHQRSGANVLTFGAGSRLTVL.

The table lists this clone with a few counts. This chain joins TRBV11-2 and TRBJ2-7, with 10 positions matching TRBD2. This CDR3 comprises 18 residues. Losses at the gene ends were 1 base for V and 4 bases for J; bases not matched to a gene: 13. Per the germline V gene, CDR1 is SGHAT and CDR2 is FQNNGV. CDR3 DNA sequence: TGTGCCAGCAGCTTAGTTTGGTCTAGCGGGGGTACCGGGTACGAGCAGTACTTC. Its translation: CASSLVWSSGGTGYEQYF.

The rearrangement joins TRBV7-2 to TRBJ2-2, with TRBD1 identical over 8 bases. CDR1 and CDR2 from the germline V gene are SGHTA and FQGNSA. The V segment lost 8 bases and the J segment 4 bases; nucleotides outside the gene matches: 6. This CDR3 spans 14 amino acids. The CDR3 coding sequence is TGTGCCAGCGGACAGGGAGGATTCACCGGGGAGCTGTTTTTT. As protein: CASGQGGFTGELFF. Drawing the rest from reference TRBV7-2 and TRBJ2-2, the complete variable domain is GAGVSQSPSNKVTEKGKDVELRCDPISGHTALYWYRQSLGQGLEFLIYFQGNSAPDKSGLPSDRFSAERTGGSVSTLTIQRTQQEDSAVYLCASGQGGFTGELFFGEGSRLTVL.

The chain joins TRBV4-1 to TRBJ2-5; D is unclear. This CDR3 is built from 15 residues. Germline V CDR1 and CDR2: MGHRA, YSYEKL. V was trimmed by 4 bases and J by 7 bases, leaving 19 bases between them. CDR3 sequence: CASSLLPMGPGTQYF. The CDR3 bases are TGCGCCAGCAGCCTACTCCCGATGGGCCCTGGGACCCAGTACTTC.

The CDR3 region has the DNA TGCGCCAGCAGCCTGGACGCTGGCTCCTACAATGAGCAGTTCTTC. The encoded protein is CASSLDAGSYNEQFF. The chain is built from TRBV5-1 and TRBJ2-1; D gene ambiguous. This CDR3 is built from 15 residues. Germline CDR1 and CDR2: SGHRS and YFSETQ. V was clipped by 4 bases and J by 0 bases, with 11 bases between them.

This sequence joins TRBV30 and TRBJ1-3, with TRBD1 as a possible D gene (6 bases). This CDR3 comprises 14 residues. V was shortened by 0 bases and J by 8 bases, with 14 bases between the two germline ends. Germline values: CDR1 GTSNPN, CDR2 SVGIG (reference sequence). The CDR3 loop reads CAWSVGTFLDTIYF. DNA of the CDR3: TGTGCCTGGAGTGTAGGGACATTTCTAGACACCATATATTTT.

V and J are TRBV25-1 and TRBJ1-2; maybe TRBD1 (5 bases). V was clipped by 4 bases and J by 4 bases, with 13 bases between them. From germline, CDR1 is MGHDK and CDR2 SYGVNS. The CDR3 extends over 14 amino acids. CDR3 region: CASSAPGPSYGYTF. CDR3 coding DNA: TGTGCCAGCAGTGCCCCGGGACCCAGCTATGGCTACACCTTC.

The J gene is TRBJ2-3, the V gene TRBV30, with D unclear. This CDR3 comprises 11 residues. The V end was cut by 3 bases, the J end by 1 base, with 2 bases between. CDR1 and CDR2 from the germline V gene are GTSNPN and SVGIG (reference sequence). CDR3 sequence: CAWRGTDTQYF. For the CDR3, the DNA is TGTGCCTGGAGGGGCACAGATACGCAGTATTTT. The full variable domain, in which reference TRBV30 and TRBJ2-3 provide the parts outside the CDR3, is SQTIHQWPATLVQPVGSPLSLECTVEGTSNPNLYWYRQAAGRGLQLLFYSVGIGQISSEVPQNLSASRPQDRQFILSSKKLLLSDSGFYLCAWRGTDTQYFGPGTRLTVL.

The CDR3 nucleotides are TGTGCCAGCAGCCAAGATGAAAGGGGGCTGCGGTATTTT. Translation gives CASSQDERGLRYF. This chain joins TRBV4-2 and TRBJ2-3; 7 nucleotides agree with TRBD1. Germline V gives CDR1 LGHNA, CDR2 YNFKEQ. This CDR3 contains 13 residues. V dropped 0 bases and J dropped 14; count of bases not matched to a gene: 8.

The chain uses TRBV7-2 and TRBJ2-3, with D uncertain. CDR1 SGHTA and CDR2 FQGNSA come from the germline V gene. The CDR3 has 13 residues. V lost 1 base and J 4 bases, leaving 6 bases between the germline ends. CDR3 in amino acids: CASSLEPPDTQYF. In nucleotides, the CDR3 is TGTGCCAGCAGCTTAGAGCCTCCAGATACGCAGTATTTT.

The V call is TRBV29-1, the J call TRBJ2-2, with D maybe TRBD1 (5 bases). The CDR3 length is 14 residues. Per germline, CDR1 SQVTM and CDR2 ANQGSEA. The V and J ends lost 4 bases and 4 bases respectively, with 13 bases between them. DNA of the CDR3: TGCAGCGTTGTTGGCAGGGCGGCCACCGGGGAGCTGTTTTTT. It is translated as CSVVGRAATGELFF.

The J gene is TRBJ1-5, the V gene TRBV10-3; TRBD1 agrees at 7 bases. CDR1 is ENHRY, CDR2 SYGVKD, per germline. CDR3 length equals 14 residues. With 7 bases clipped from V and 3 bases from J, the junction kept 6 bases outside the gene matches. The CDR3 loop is CAIKGQGDNQPQHF. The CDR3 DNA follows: TGTGCCATCAAAGGGCAGGGGGACAATCAGCCCCAGCATTTT.

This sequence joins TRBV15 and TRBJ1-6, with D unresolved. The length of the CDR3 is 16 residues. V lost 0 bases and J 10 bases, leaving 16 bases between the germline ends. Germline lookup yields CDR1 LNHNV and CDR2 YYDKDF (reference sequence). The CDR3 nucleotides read TGTGCCACCAGCAGAGATCGATTCCAGCTGGGGTCACCCCTCCACTTT. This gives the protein CATSRDRFQLGSPLHF. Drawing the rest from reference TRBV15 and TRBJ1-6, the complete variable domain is DAMVIQNPRYQVTQFGKPVTLSCSQTLNHNVMYWYQQKSSQAPKLLFHYYDKDFNNEADTPDNFQSRRPNTSFCFLDIRSPGLGDTAMYLCATSRDRFQLGSPLHFGNGTRLTVT.

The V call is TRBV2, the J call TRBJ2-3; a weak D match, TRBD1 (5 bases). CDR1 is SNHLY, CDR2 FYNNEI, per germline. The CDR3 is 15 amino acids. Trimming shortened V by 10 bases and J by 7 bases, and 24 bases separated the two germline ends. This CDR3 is CATSRTRAGMHTQYF. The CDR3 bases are TGTGCCACCTCAAGGACACGGGCAGGGATGCATACGCAGTATTTT.

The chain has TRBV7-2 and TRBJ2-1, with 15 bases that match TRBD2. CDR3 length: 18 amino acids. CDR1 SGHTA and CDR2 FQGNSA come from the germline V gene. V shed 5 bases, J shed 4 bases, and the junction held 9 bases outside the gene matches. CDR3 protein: CASSPGLAGGLPYNEQFF. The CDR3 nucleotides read TGTGCCAGCAGCCCGGGACTAGCGGGGGGTCTCCCTTACAATGAGCAGTTCTTC.

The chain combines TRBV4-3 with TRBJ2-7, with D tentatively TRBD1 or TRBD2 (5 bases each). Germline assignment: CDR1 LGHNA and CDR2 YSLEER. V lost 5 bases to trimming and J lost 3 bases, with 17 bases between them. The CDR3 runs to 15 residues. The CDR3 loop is CASSSQGGGDYEQYF. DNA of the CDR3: TGCGCCAGCAGCTCGCAGGGTGGGGGTGACTACGAGCAGTACTTC.

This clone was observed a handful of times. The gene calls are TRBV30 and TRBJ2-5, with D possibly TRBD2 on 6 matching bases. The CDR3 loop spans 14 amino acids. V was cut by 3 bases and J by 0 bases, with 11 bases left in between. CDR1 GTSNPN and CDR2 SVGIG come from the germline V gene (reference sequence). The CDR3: CAWSPGLNQETQYF. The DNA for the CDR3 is TGTGCCTGGAGCCCGGGACTGAACCAAGAGACCCAGTACTTC.

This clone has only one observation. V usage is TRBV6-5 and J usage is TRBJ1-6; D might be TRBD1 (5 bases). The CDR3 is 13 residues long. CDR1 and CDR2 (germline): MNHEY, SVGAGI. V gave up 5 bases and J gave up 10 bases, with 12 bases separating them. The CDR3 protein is CASSRDEGSPLHF. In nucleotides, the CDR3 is TGTGCCAGCAGTAGGGACGAAGGCTCACCCCTCCACTTT.

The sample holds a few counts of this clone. CDR3 nucleotide sequence: TGTGCCAGCAGAGTAGGGACAGGGGACACTGAAGCTTTCTTT. Its translation is CASRVGTGDTEAFF. The rearrangement uses TRBV28 and TRBJ1-1; 10 positions agree with TRBD1. The CDR3 loop spans 14 amino acids. J gave up 3 bases and V 6 bases, and 4 bases lay outside the gene matches. The germline CDR1 and CDR2 sequences are MDHEN and SYDVKM.

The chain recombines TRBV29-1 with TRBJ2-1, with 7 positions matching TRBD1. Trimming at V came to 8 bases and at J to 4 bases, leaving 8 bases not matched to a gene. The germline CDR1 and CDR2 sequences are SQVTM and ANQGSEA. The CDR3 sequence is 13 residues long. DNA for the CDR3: TGCAGCACCGGCGCAGGGGGTTACAATGAGCAGTTCTTC. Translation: CSTGAGGYNEQFF.

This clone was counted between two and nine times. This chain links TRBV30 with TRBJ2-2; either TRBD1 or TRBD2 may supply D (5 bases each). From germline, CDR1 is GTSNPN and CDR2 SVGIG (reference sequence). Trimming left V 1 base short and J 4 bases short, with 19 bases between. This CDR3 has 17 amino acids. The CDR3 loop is CAWSAPPPGTRTGELFF. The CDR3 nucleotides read TGTGCCTGGAGTGCGCCTCCTCCCGGGACGCGCACCGGGGAGCTGTTTTTT. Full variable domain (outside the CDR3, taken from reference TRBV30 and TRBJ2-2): SQTIHQWPATLVQPVGSPLSLECTVEGTSNPNLYWYRQAAGRGLQLLFYSVGIGQISSEVPQNLSASRPQDRQFILSSKKLLLSDSGFYLCAWSAPPPGTRTGELFFGEGSRLTVL.

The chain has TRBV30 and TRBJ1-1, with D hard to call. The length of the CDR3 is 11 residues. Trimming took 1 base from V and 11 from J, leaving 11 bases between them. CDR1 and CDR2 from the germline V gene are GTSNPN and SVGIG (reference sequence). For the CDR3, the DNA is TGTGCCTGGAGTGGCAGGCACCGGGCTTTCTTT. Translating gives CAWSGRHRAFF.

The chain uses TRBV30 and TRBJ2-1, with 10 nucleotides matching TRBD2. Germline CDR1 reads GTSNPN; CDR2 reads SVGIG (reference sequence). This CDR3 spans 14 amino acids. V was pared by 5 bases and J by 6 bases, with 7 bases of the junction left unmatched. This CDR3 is CAWLSAGGLNEQFF. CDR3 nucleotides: TGTGCCTGGCTATCAGCGGGGGGGCTCAATGAGCAGTTCTTC. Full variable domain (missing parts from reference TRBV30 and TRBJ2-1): SQTIHQWPATLVQPVGSPLSLECTVEGTSNPNLYWYRQAAGRGLQLLFYSVGIGQISSEVPQNLSASRPQDRQFILSSKKLLLSDSGFYLCAWLSAGGLNEQFFGPGTRLTVL.

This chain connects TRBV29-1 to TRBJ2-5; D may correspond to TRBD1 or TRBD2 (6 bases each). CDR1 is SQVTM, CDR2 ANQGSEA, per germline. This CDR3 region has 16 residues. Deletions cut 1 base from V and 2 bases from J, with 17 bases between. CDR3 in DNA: TGCAGCGTTGAAGGCCCTAGAGGGGGGAGACAAGAGACCCAGTACTTC. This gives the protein CSVEGPRGGRQETQYF.